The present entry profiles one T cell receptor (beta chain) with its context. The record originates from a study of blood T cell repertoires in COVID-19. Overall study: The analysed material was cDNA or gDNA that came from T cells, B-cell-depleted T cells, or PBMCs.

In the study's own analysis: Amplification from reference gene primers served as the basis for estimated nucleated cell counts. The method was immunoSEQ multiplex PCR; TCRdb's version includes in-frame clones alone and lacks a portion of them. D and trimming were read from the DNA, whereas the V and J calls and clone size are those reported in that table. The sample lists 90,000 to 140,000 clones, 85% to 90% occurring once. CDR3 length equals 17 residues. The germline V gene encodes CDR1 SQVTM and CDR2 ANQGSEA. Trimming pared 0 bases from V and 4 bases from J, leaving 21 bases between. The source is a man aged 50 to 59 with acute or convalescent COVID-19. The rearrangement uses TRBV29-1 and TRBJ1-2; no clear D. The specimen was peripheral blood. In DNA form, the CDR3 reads TGCAGCGTTGAAGATTGGGCGCCCTCCCTATTCGGCTATGGCTACACCTTC. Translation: CSVEDWAPSLFGYGYTF.